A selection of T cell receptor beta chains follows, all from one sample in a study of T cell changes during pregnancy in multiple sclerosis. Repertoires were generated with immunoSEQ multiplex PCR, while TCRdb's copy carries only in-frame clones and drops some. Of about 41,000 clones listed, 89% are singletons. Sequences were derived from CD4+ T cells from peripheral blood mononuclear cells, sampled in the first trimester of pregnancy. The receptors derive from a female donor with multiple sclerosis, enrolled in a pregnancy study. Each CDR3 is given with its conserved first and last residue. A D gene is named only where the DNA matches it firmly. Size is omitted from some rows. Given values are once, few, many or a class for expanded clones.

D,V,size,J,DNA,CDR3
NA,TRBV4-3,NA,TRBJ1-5,TGCGCCAGCAGCCAAGACTGGGCTAAGCCCCAGCATTTT,CASSQDWAKPQHF
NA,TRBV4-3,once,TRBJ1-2,TGCGCCAGCAGCCAAGATGCTCAGGGGCCCGGGGGCTACACCTTC,CASSQDAQGPGGYTF
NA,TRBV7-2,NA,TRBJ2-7,TGTGCCAGCGGAATACAGGGTTTACCCTACGAGCAGTACTTC,CASGIQGLPYEQYF
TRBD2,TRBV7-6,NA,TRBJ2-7,TGTGCCAGCAGCAGGGGACTAGCGGGAGGCCCTACCTACGAGCAGTACTTC,CASSRGLAGGPTYEQYF
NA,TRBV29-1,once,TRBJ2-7,TGCAGCGTTGAGGTGGGCCACGAGCAGTACTTC,CSVEVGHEQYF
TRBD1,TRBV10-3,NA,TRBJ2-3,TGTGCCGCCCGTCCGGGACAGGGCACAGATACGCAGTATTTT,CAARPGQGTDTQYF
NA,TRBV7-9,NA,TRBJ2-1,TGTGCCAGCAGCTCGATCGGGGGCTCCTACAATGAGCAGTTCTTC,CASSSIGGSYNEQFF
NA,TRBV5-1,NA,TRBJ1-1,TGCGCCAGCAGCTTGGTGGGCCCTGGGACTGAAGCTTTCTTT,CASSLVGPGTEAFF
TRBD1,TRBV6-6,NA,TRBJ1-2,TGTGCCAGCAGTTACAGGGACAGGGTTAACTATGGCTACACCTTC,CASSYRDRVNYGYTF
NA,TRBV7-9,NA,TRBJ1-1,TGTGCCAGCAGCTCTCCCCATGGGGGCAGCACTGAAGCTTTCTTT,CASSSPHGGSTEAFF
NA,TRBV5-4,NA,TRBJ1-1,TGTGCCAGCAGCCGGTATGACAGATTGACTGAAGCTTTCTTT,CASSRYDRLTEAFF
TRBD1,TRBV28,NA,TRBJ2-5,TGTGCCAGCAAAACAACCGGGACAGCGACCCAAGAGACCCAGTACTTC,CASKTTGTATQETQYF
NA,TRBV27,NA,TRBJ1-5,TGTGCCAGCAGCAACAGGGTAGTAGGTCAGCCCCAGCATTTT,CASSNRVVGQPQHF
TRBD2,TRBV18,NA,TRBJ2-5,TGTGCCAGCTCACATGAGGGACTAGCGGGAGTTGAGACCCAGTACTTC,CASSHEGLAGVETQYF
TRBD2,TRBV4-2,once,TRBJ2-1,TGTGCCAGCAGCCAGGGGGGGTGGGGGAGTCGAGATGAGCAGTTCTTC,CASSQGGWGSRDEQFF
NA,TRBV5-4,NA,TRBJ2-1,TGTGCCAGCAGCTTGATTAGTGTCAATGAGCAGTTCTTC,CASSLISVNEQFF
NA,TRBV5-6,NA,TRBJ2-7,TGTGCCAGCAGCTTGTTACAAACCTACGAGCAGTACTTC,CASSLLQTYEQYF
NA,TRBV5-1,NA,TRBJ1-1,TGCGCCAGCAGCCCACAGGGTGACACTGAAGCTTTCTTT,CASSPQGDTEAFF
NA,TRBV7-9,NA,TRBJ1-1,TGTGCCAGCAGCTGGAGGGGTTTTGAAGCTTTCTTT,CASSWRGFEAFF
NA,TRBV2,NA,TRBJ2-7,TGTGCCAGCAGAGGCGACGGGTACGAGCAGTACTTC,CASRGDGYEQYF
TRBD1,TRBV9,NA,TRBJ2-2,TGTGCCAGCAGCGTGGCCCCGGGACAGCCCAACACCGGGGAGCTGTTTTTT,CASSVAPGQPNTGELFF
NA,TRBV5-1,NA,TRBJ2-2,TGCGCCAGCAGCGGGAGTATGGCGGGAACCGGGGAGCTGTTTTTT,CASSGSMAGTGELFF
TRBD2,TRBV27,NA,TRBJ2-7,TGTGCCAGCAGTTACCATGGGGGAGGGCGCTACGAGCAGTACTTC,CASSYHGGGRYEQYF
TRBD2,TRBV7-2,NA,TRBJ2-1,TGTGCCAGCAGCTTGTTCCAAAGCGGGAGAGGATACAATGAGCAGTTCTTC,CASSLFQSGRGYNEQFF
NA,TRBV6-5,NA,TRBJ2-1,TGTGCCAGCAGTCAAACCTCGACACCCCGTGAGCAGTTCTTC,CASSQTSTPREQFF
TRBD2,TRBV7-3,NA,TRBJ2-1,TGTGCCAGCAGCGTCAGTAGCGGGAGGGCCTTGGGTGAGCAGTTCTTC,CASSVSSGRALGEQFF
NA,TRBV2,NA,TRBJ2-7,TGTGCCAGCAGTGAACTTCTCCGCGAGCAGTACTTC,CASSELLREQYF
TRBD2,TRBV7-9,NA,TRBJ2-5,TGTGCCAGCAGCCCCGGACTAGCGGGGTGGTACCAAGAGACCCAGTACTTC,CASSPGLAGWYQETQYF